This passage covers 27 T cell receptor beta chains from one sample sequenced in a study of response to subunit inactivated influenza vaccine. TCRdb re-derived calls from the RT-PCR reads in MiXCR, one entry per CDR3 protein. The sample yields hundreds of thousands of distinct CDR3 sequences, roughly 22% seen once. The sequencing here drew on PBMCs from blood, taken about 20 months after vaccination. Every receptor here comes from a man between 45 and 75 years old who received an inactivated influenza vaccine.

This clonotype has more than one count but fewer than ten. The rearrangement joins TRBV10-1 to TRBJ2-5; D may correspond to TRBD1 or TRBD2 (5 bases each). Trimming left V 0 bases short and J 1 base short, with 9 bases between. Germline CDR1 WNHNN, CDR2 SYGVQD (reference sequence). The CDR3 extends over 15 amino acids. The CDR3 region has the DNA TGCGCCAGCAGTGAGTCGATCGGGACCCAAGAGACCCAGTACTTC. It translates to CASSESIGTQETQYF.

There are a few counts of this clonotype. CDR3 amino acids: CASTGQGARNEKLFF. CDR3 nucleotide sequence: TGCGCCAGCACGGGACAGGGGGCTCGGAATGAAAAACTGTTTTTT. The rearrangement uses TRBV5-1 and TRBJ1-4; 12 bases fit TRBD1. The CDR3 consists of 15 residues. Trimming at V came to 6 bases and at J to 5 bases, leaving 5 bases not matched to a gene. CDR1 and CDR2 from the germline V gene are SGHRS and YFSETQ.

The genes are TRBV5-1 and TRBJ2-7, with D tentatively TRBD2 (5 bases). Germline loops: CDR1 SGHRS, CDR2 YFSETQ. V was trimmed by 0 bases and J by 3 bases, leaving 16 bases between them. The CDR3 sequence is 16 residues long. DNA of the CDR3: TGCGCCAGCAGCTTGGAACCCGGACGGGGTAACTACGAGCAGTACTTC. It specifies CASSLEPGRGNYEQYF.

This clonotype appeared a few times. This sequence joins TRBV21-1 and TRBJ1-1; the table assigns TRBD1, which was not confirmed against the DNA. TRBV21-1 is reported as a pseudogene. The CDR3 loop spans 15 amino acids. CDR3 sequence: CASSKDRMKNTEAFF. DNA of the CDR3: TGTGCCAGCAGCAAAGACAGGATGAAGAACACTGAAGCTTTCTTT.

The chain joins TRBV12-3 or TRBV12-4 to TRBJ1-1, with D uncertain. The CDR3 sequence is 14 residues long. The V end lost 5 bases, the J end lost 0 bases, and 10 bases lay between the germline ends. The chain's CDR3 is CASSPSGLNTEAFF. In nucleotides, the CDR3 is TGTGCCAGCAGTCCCTCCGGGCTGAACACTGAAGCTTTCTTT.

This clonotype was detected a few times. This sequence joins TRBV3-1 and TRBJ2-7; D remains ambiguous. Per germline, CDR1 LGHDT and CDR2 YNNKEL (reference sequence). Trimming shortened V by 2 bases and J by 9 bases, and 8 bases separated the two germline ends. The CDR3 consists of 11 residues. The CDR3: CASSQYPVQYF. As DNA, the CDR3 is TGTGCCAGCAGCCAATATCCGGTGCAGTACTTC.

This clonotype occurred a few times. The chain joins TRBV7-2 to TRBJ2-7, with D maybe TRBD2 (6 bases). There are 16 residues in the CDR3. Germline CDR1 and CDR2: SGHTA and FQGNSA. V lost 0 bases to trimming and J lost 0 bases, with 12 bases between them. The CDR3 DNA reads TGTGCCAGCAGCTTAGCGGAGGGAACCAGCTCCTACGAGCAGTACTTC. It codes for CASSLAEGTSSYEQYF.

This clonotype is a singleton in its sample. The chain is built from TRBV30 and TRBJ2-1; 8 positions agree with TRBD2. The CDR3 runs to 15 residues. Trimming at V came to 3 bases and at J to 4 bases, leaving 8 bases not matched to a gene. The germline V gene encodes CDR1 GTSNPN and CDR2 SVGIG (reference sequence). CDR3 sequence (DNA): TGTGCCTGGAGCAAAACTAGCGGAGGATACAATGAGCAGTTCTTC. It codes for CAWSKTSGGYNEQFF.

V is TRBV5-6 and J is TRBJ2-3; a weak D match, TRBD2 (5 bases). The V end lost 0 bases, the J end lost 0 bases, and 11 bases lay between the germline ends. CDR1 is SGHDT, CDR2 YYEEEE, per germline. The CDR3 is 16 residues long. CDR3 protein: CASSLGASYSTDTQYF. The CDR3 nucleotides are TGTGCCAGCAGCTTGGGGGCTAGCTATAGCACAGATACGCAGTATTTT.

This chain connects TRBV9 to TRBJ2-1, with 10 bases identical to TRBD1. The CDR3 extends over 15 amino acids. Germline lookup yields CDR1 SGDLS and CDR2 YYNGEE. The junction had 3 bases not matched to a gene; V was cut back by 3 bases and J by 3 bases. CDR3 in amino acids: CASSAGTGVYNEQFF. Written as DNA, the CDR3 is TGTGCCAGCAGCGCCGGGACAGGGGTCTACAATGAGCAGTTCTTC. The entire variable domain, with the rest obtained from reference TRBV9 and TRBJ2-1, is as follows: DSGVTQTPKHLITATGQRVTLRCSPRSGDLSVYWYQQSLDQGLQFLIQYYNGEERAKGNILERFSAQQFPDLHSELNLSSLELGDSALYFCASSAGTGVYNEQFFGPGTRLTVL.

CDR3 DNA: TGTGCCAGCAGCCCTGGTGTGACGGACAGCACAGATACGCAGTATTTT. Translated, it gives CASSPGVTDSTDTQYF. This chain connects TRBV7-9 to TRBJ2-3; D is uncertain. CDR3 size: 16 residues. The V end was cut by 5 bases, the J end by 0 bases, with 15 bases between. Germline values: CDR1 SEHNR, CDR2 FQNEAQ (reference sequence).

This clonotype was seen only a few times. The V and J genes are TRBV18 and TRBJ2-7, with D maybe TRBD1 (6 bases). V lost 6 bases and J 6 bases, leaving 18 bases between the germline ends. Germline V gene data show CDR1 as KGHSH and CDR2 as LQKENI. The CDR3 loop spans 14 amino acids. The CDR3 sequence: CASSEDRNHPEQYF. As DNA, the CDR3 is TGTGCCAGCTCTGAAGACAGGAACCATCCCGAGCAGTACTTC. The full variable domain, with the rest looked up from reference TRBV18 and TRBJ2-7, is NAGVMQNPRHLVRRRGQEARLRCSPMKGHSHVYWYRQLPEEGLKFMVYLQKENIIDESGMPKERFSAEFPKEGPSILRIQQVVRGDSAAYFCASSEDRNHPEQYFGPGTRLTVT.

This clonotype was seen repeatedly, ten times or more. The chain uses TRBV6-1 and TRBJ1-1; D uncertain. Trimming left V 3 bases short and J 0 bases short, with 5 bases between. The CDR3 loop spans 13 amino acids. From germline, CDR1 is MNHNS and CDR2 SASEGT. The CDR3 DNA sequence: TGTGCCAGCAGTGAGAGCATGAACACTGAAGCTTTCTTT. Translated: CASSESMNTEAFF.

On this clonotype: The conserved closing phenylalanine or tryptophan is absent in this CDR3, likely reflecting a read error. The chain joins TRBV5-1 to TRBJ1-1; D remains unclear. The CDR3 is made up of 11 amino acids. Trimming shortened V by 5 bases and J by 1 base, and 3 bases separated the two germline ends. Germline V gene data show CDR1 as SGHRS and CDR2 as YFSETQ. The CDR3 region has the DNA TGCGCCAGCAGAGGGAACACTGAAGCTTTCCTT. This gives the protein CASRGNTEAFL.

This clonotype was found many times. This chain uses TRBV7-9 with TRBJ2-3, with 10 bases matching TRBD2. Trimming cost V 2 bases and J 4 bases; bases outside gene matches: 0. The length of the CDR3 is 14 residues. Germline CDR1 and CDR2: SEHNR and FQNEAQ (reference sequence). CDR3 amino acids: CASSLSGGADTQYF. The CDR3 coding sequence is TGTGCCAGCAGCTTAAGCGGGGGGGCAGATACGCAGTATTTT.

The V call is TRBV5-1, the J call TRBJ1-1, with D perhaps TRBD1 (6 bases). The germline CDR1 and CDR2 sequences are SGHRS and YFSETQ. Between the trimmed V and J ends, which lost 2 bases and 4 bases, there was a span of 12 bases. The CDR3 covers 14 residues. CDR3: CASSLGGMSTEAFF. In DNA, the CDR3 is TGCGCCAGCAGCTTAGGGGGTATGAGCACTGAAGCTTTCTTT.

This clonotype was seen a few times. This chain uses TRBV29-1 with TRBJ1-4, with D tentatively TRBD1 (5 bases). Trimming removed 1 base from V and 3 bases from J, with 18 bases in between. This CDR3 is 17 amino acids long. Per the germline V gene, CDR1 is SQVTM and CDR2 is ANQGSEA. DNA for the CDR3: TGCAGCGTTGAAGTGGCTGACAGCCAAAGCCCTAATGAAAAACTGTTTTTT. This gives the protein CSVEVADSQSPNEKLFF. Full variable domain (missing parts from reference TRBV29-1 and TRBJ1-4): SAVISQKPSRDICQRGTSLTIQCQVDSQVTMMFWYRQQPGQSLTLIATANQGSEATYESGFVIDKFPISRPNLTFSTLTVSNMSPEDSSIYLCSVEVADSQSPNEKLFFGSGTQLSVL.

The V and J genes are TRBV7-9 and TRBJ2-1; tentatively, D is TRBD1 or TRBD2 (5 bases each). Germline CDR1 and CDR2: SEHNR and FQNEAQ (reference sequence). The V end was cut by 6 bases, the J end by 10 bases, with 10 bases between. The CDR3 contains 11 residues. CDR3 amino acids: CASRGEWEQFF. CDR3 in DNA: TGTGCCAGCAGAGGGGAGTGGGAGCAGTTCTTC.

This clonotype was recorded a few times. The V call is TRBV10-3, the J call TRBJ1-5; D is undetermined. The V gene's germline CDR1 is ENHRY and CDR2 SYGVKD. The CDR3 loop spans 13 amino acids. V lost 11 bases and J 7 bases, leaving 18 bases between the germline ends. This chain's CDR3 is CASLAAMGQPQHF. CDR3 nucleotide sequence: TGTGCCTCCCTGGCCGCCATGGGACAGCCCCAGCATTTT.

In its sample, this clonotype was seen a few times. The genes are TRBV20-1 and TRBJ1-5, with D unresolved. The V gene's germline CDR1 is DFQATT and CDR2 SNEGSKA (reference sequence). Between the trimmed V and J ends, which lost 6 bases and 9 bases, there was a span of 21 bases. The CDR3 covers 14 residues. In DNA form, the CDR3 reads TGCAGTGCCCCATCGGGTTCGGATTTTGCGCCCCAGCATTTT. Amino acid sequence: CSAPSGSDFAPQHF.

To note about this clonotype: The junction departs from germline at one end; a sequencing error may be responsible. The chain couples TRBV4-3 to TRBJ2-7, with 8 bases aligning to TRBD2. Germline V gene data show CDR1 as LGHNA and CDR2 as YSLEER. The CDR3 spans 13 residues. The CDR3 protein is CASSQELSGGFHF. CDR3 sequence (DNA): TGCGCCAGCAGCCAAGAATTGAGCGGGGGTTTTCACTTC.

This clonotype was counted a few times. V and J are TRBV29-1 and TRBJ2-7; D may be TRBD1 (5 bases). Germline lookup yields CDR1 SQVTM and CDR2 ANQGSEA. Trimming took 1 base from V and 4 from J, leaving 8 bases between them. The CDR3 loop spans 12 amino acids. The CDR3 reads CSVEGTNYEQYF. CDR3 DNA: TGCAGCGTTGAAGGGACAAATTACGAGCAGTACTTC.

This clonotype was counted between two and nine times. The rearrangement joins TRBV7-8 to TRBJ2-5; D uncertain. Germline CDR1 is SGHVS and CDR2 is FQNEAQ. The germline V and J ends were trimmed by 2 bases and 2 bases, with 3 bases remaining between them. The CDR3 sequence is 12 residues long. Here the CDR3 DNA reads TGTGCCAGCAGCTTACCTCAAGAGACCCAGTACTTC. The encoded protein is CASSLPQETQYF. Looking up the rest from reference TRBV7-8 and TRBJ2-5 gives the full variable domain: GAGVSQSPRYKVAKRGQDVALRCDPISGHVSLFWYQQALGQGPEFLTYFQNEAQLDKSGLPSDRFFAERPEGSVSTLKIQRTQQEDSAVYLCASSLPQETQYFGPGTRLLVL.

The chain links TRBV15 to TRBJ2-7; a possible D gene is TRBD1 (6 bases). This CDR3 has 13 residues. CDR1 is LNHNV and CDR2 is YYDKDF in the germline V gene (reference sequence). V lost 7 bases and J lost 3, with 13 bases in between. CDR3 protein: CATNPGHNYEQYF. DNA for the CDR3: TGTGCCACCAATCCGGGACACAACTACGAGCAGTACTTC.

The chain carries TRBV6-1 and TRBJ2-1, with TRBD2 matching 10 bases. This CDR3 comprises 15 residues. The J segment lost 3 bases and the V segment lost 5 bases, leaving 4 bases of the junction unmatched. Germline CDR1 reads MNHNS; CDR2 reads SASEGT. CDR3 coding DNA: TGTGCCAGCAGTACCGGGACTAGCGTCTACAATGAGCAGTTCTTC. The encoded protein is CASSTGTSVYNEQFF.

The V gene is TRBV18, the J gene TRBJ2-3; 7 nucleotides line up with TRBD1. Germline V gene sequence: CDR1 KGHSH, CDR2 LQKENI. The junction had 8 bases not matched to a gene; V was cut back by 0 bases and J by 5 bases. This CDR3 has 16 amino acids. As DNA, the CDR3 is TGTGCCAGCTCACCACCCCGGCAGGGGGTACAAGATACGCAGTATTTT. This gives the protein CASSPPRQGVQDTQYF. Variable domain in full (rest from reference TRBV18 and TRBJ2-3): NAGVMQNPRHLVRRRGQEARLRCSPMKGHSHVYWYRQLPEEGLKFMVYLQKENIIDESGMPKERFSAEFPKEGPSILRIQQVVRGDSAAYFCASSPPRQGVQDTQYFGPGTRLTVL.

J is TRBJ2-1 and V is TRBV29-1; D is uncertain. CDR3 size: 10 residues. Germline V CDR1 and CDR2: SQVTM, ANQGSEA. V was shortened by 5 bases and J by 8 bases, with 7 bases between the two germline ends. The CDR3 sequence is CSVFVHEQFF. The DNA for the CDR3 is TGCAGCGTTTTCGTCCATGAGCAGTTCTTC.